This passage covers 17 T cell receptor beta chains from one sample sequenced in a study of control samples from healthy donors and cancer patients. Profiled with immunoSEQ multiplex PCR; TCRdb holds only in-frame clones, not every one. This sample has about 50,000 clones; more than 85% occur once, and the top ten carry less than 25%. Sequenced input: PBMCs. These receptors came from a woman between 50 and 59 years old with head and neck cancer.

This chain links TRBV2 with TRBJ1-1; D gene uncertain. This CDR3 spans 12 amino acids. Trimming shortened V by 2 bases and J by 4 bases, and 5 bases separated the two germline ends. The V gene's germline CDR1 is SNHLY and CDR2 FYNNEI. The CDR3 region has the DNA TGTGCCAGCAGTGAACTGGTCACTGAAGCTTTCTTT. Amino acids: CASSELVTEAFF.

The chain employs TRBV7-2 and TRBJ2-1; D unresolved. There are 15 residues in the CDR3. V shed 2 bases and J shed 4 bases, with 12 bases lying between them. The germline CDR1 and CDR2 sequences are SGHTA and FQGNSA. The CDR3: CASSLSVSYYNEQFF. The CDR3 DNA follows: TGTGCCAGCAGCTTATCCGTTAGTTATTACAATGAGCAGTTCTTC.

The chain uses TRBV29-1 and TRBJ2-3; either TRBD1 or TRBD2 may fit D (6 bases each). Germline CDR1 SQVTM, CDR2 ANQGSEA. The CDR3 has 14 residues. Between the trimmed V and J ends, which lost 4 bases and 3 bases, there was a span of 14 bases. CDR3 in amino acids: CSVVGGGGTDTQYF. CDR3 nucleotide sequence: TGCAGCGTTGTAGGAGGGGGAGGAACAGATACGCAGTATTTT.

The CDR3, as DNA: TGTGCCAGCAGCTTACGGAGGTATAAGGAGGAAAACACCATATATTTT. It is translated as CASSLRRYKEENTIYF. This rearrangement joins TRBV11-2 to TRBJ1-3, with D unresolved. There are 16 residues in the CDR3. In germline, CDR1 is SGHAT, CDR2 FQNNGV. The ends were cut back, 2 bases at V and 6 bases at J, with 17 bases in the middle.

CDR3 in DNA: TGTGCCAGCAGTTTACCGCAGGGGGCCTCCTCCTACGAGCAGTACTTC. Amino acids: CASSLPQGASSYEQYF. The V call is TRBV28, the J call TRBJ2-7, with 8 bases that match TRBD1. J gave up 0 bases and V 2 bases, and 6 bases lay outside the gene matches. CDR1 and CDR2 from the germline V gene are MDHEN and SYDVKM. The CDR3 is 16 amino acids.

V usage is TRBV4-3 and J usage is TRBJ2-7; 10 bases match TRBD2. Looked up from germline, CDR1 is LGHNA and CDR2 is YSLEER. With V trimmed by 2 bases and J by 0 bases, 4 bases remained unmatched. This CDR3 spans 16 amino acids. The CDR3 sequence is CASSQKLAGNSYEQYF. DNA of the CDR3: TGCGCCAGCAGCCAAAAACTAGCGGGGAACTCCTACGAGCAGTACTTC.

J is TRBJ1-1 and V is TRBV19; TRBD1 is a possible D gene (6 bases). The germline V gene has CDR1 LNHDA and CDR2 SQIVND (reference sequence). The CDR3 is 13 residues long. The germline V and J ends were trimmed by 3 bases and 3 bases, with 8 bases remaining between them. CDR3 residues: CASSMGGHTEAFF. The CDR3 DNA reads TGTGCCAGTAGTATGGGGGGCCACACTGAAGCTTTCTTT.

The chain uses TRBV7-2 and TRBJ2-7, with TRBD2 matching 8 bases. The CDR3 has 14 amino acids. The junction had 7 bases not matched to a gene; V was cut back by 4 bases and J by 5 bases. The germline CDR1 and CDR2 sequences are SGHTA and FQGNSA. The CDR3 region is CASSSGLAGHEQYF. CDR3 coding DNA: TGTGCCAGCAGCTCCGGACTAGCTGGTCACGAGCAGTACTTC. Full variable domain (rest looked up from reference TRBV7-2 and TRBJ2-7): GAGVSQSPSNKVTEKGKDVELRCDPISGHTALYWYRQSLGQGLEFLIYFQGNSAPDKSGLPSDRFSAERTGGSVSTLTIQRTQQEDSAVYLCASSSGLAGHEQYFGPGTRLTVT.

This clone was seen once. V and J are TRBV28 and TRBJ2-4; 8 bases map to TRBD1. The CDR3 consists of 17 residues. The trim removed 0 bases at V and 0 bases at J, leaving 4 bases unmatched. The germline V gene encodes CDR1 MDHEN and CDR2 SYDVKM. The CDR3 is CASSLWGTGLAKNIQYF. The DNA of the CDR3 is TGTGCCAGCAGTTTATGGGGGACAGGTCTAGCCAAAAACATTCAGTACTTC.

Only a few counts were recorded for this clone. The V call is TRBV3-1 (or the pseudogene TRBV3-2), the J call TRBJ2-7; D is perhaps TRBD2 (6 bases). The germline gives CDR1 LGHDT, CDR2 YNNKEL (reference sequence). The CDR3 is 14 amino acids. V was trimmed by 4 bases and J by 7 bases, leaving 17 bases between them. CDR3 loop: CASSPSGGRGEQYF. For the CDR3, the DNA is TGTGCCAGCAGCCCTTCAGGAGGGAGAGGTGAGCAGTACTTC.

This chain links TRBV7-9 with TRBJ1-2, with 7 bases lining up with TRBD1. V was clipped by 3 bases and J by 2 bases; unmatched bases: 9. This CDR3 is built from 16 residues. Germline V gives CDR1 SEHNR, CDR2 FQNEAQ (reference sequence). The CDR3 here is CASSFPGQKANYGYTF. CDR3 bases: TGTGCCAGCAGCTTCCCGGGACAGAAGGCCAACTATGGCTACACCTTC.

This chain links TRBV6-4 with TRBJ1-1; D not resolved. The germline V and J ends were trimmed by 6 bases and 3 bases, with 11 bases remaining between them. Germline V lookup: CDR1 MRHNA, CDR2 SNTAGT. This CDR3 region has 13 residues. CDR3 in amino acids: CASRKEGYTEAFF. The CDR3 coding sequence is TGTGCCAGCAGAAAGGAAGGGTACACTGAAGCTTTCTTT.

The chain carries TRBV30 and TRBJ1-4; D not certain. The CDR3 covers 13 residues. Germline V gene lookup returns CDR1 GTSNPN and CDR2 SVGIG (reference sequence). Deletions cut 3 bases from V and 8 bases from J, with 13 bases between. The DNA for the CDR3 is TGTGCCTGGAGGTGGGCGGGAGGCGAAAAACTGTTTTTT. Translating gives CAWRWAGGEKLFF.

Only one count was recorded for this clone. The rearrangement links TRBV13 to TRBJ2-2; D perhaps matches TRBD2 (5 bases). The V gene's germline CDR1 is PRHDT and CDR2 FYEKMQ (reference sequence). CDR3 length: 16 amino acids. Trimming pared 0 bases from V and 6 bases from J, leaving 14 bases between. CDR3 loop: CASSLGPSSGAGELFF. Here the CDR3 DNA reads TGTGCCAGCAGCTTAGGGCCTAGCTCTGGTGCCGGGGAGCTGTTTTTT.

J is TRBJ2-1 and V is TRBV9, with 7 nucleotides matching TRBD1. V lost 0 bases, J lost 3 bases, and 12 bases stayed unmatched. CDR3 size: 18 residues. Germline loops: CDR1 SGDLS, CDR2 YYNGEE. CDR3 protein: CASSVDLGGGDLYNEQFF. DNA for the CDR3: TGTGCCAGCAGCGTAGATTTAGGGGGCGGTGACCTCTACAATGAGCAGTTCTTC.

The rearrangement joins TRBV7-2 to TRBJ1-4; D call uncertain. The V gene lost 3 bases and the J gene lost 4 bases, with 15 bases spanning the gap. This CDR3 spans 16 amino acids. CDR1 and CDR2 from the germline V gene are SGHTA and FQGNSA. CDR3 bases: TGTGCCAGCAGCTTCGGAGCCAGTGGCCGTAATGAAAAACTGTTTTTT. Its translation: CASSFGASGRNEKLFF.

The sample holds one count of this clone. The chain employs TRBV7-2 and TRBJ2-1; 8 nucleotides line up with TRBD2. Germline CDR1 SGHTA, CDR2 FQGNSA. The CDR3 is 14 residues long. J gave up 9 bases and V 9 bases, and 13 bases lay outside the gene matches. The CDR3 protein is CASRPGLEWLEQFF. In DNA, the CDR3 is TGTGCCAGTCGGCCGGGACTAGAGTGGCTTGAGCAGTTCTTC.